This T cell receptor beta chain originates from a study of cytomegalovirus exposure and HLA in healthy donors. Study in general: According to later analysis, the same platform produced the approximately 130 validation and 600 to 800 first-cohort repertoires.

After removal of 3 bases from V and 6 bases from J, the junction contained 13 bases not matched to a gene. Germline lookup yields CDR1 KGHSH and CDR2 LQKENI. The CDR3 contains 16 residues. For this clone: What it binds is unknown.

Generated by immunoSEQ multiplex PCR, the TCRdb table keeps only in-frame clones and is missing some. The repertoire holds fewer than 150,000 clones, with around nine tenths as singletons. The donors were part of the validation cohort, which consisted of more than 90 subjects and was separate from the first cohort of 670 or so subjects. Study-level results: The classifier, whose performance was assessed in both the original and validation cohorts, reportedly diagnosed cytomegalovirus status with high specificity and sensitivity. One later analysis, an examination of the 90 to 150 validation repertoires, found that first-cohort TCR clusters tended to co-occur in them.

Sequencing was carried out using PBMCs. The chain combines TRBV18 with TRBJ1-2; TRBD1 aligns across 7 bases. The TCR originated in a young man in good health and CMV-seropositive. The chain's CDR3 is CASSPNLLGTADGYTF. The CDR3 nucleotides are TGTGCCAGCTCACCGAATCTCTTAGGGACAGCTGATGGCTACACCTTC.